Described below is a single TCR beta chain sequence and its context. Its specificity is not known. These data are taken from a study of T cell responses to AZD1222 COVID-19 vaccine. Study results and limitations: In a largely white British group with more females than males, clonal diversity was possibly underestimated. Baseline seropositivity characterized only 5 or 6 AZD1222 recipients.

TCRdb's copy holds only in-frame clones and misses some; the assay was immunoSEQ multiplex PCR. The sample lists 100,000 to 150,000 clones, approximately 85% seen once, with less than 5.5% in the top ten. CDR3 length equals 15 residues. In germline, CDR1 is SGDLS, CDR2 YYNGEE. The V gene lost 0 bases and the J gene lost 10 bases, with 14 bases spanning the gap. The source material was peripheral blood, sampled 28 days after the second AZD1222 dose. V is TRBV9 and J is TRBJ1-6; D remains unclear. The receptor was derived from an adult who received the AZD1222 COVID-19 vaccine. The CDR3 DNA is TGTGCCAGCAGCGTAGCTACCACATTTCAATCACCCCTCCACTTT. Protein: CASSVATTFQSPLHF.